This T cell receptor (beta chain) emerged from a study of Ad26.COV2.S vaccination and SARS-CoV-2 variants. Study-level background: Among those in the COV1001 Ad26.COV2.S trial arm was the donor. Once or twice, 56 days apart, Ad26.COV2.S was delivered intramuscularly.

Concerning this clone: The antigen is unknown.

General observations from the study: The study found similar non-spike TCR breadth in vaccine and placebo recipients.

The CDR3 has 19 residues. Repertoires were generated with immunoSEQ multiplex PCR, while TCRdb's copy carries only in-frame clones and drops some. The sample has about 350,000 clones, 70% to 90% seen once. Treatment of the sample: roughly 18 received Ad26.COV2.S at low or high dose, single or two shots; several received placebo; per-sample allocation not given. Collection of the samples took place on day 63 after the first injection of vaccine or placebo. This rearrangement joins TRBV1 to TRBJ2-1; TRBD2 is the table's D call and was not checked against the DNA. TRBV1 is an annotated pseudogene. The TCR sequence derives from a person between 18 and 65 years old who received the Ad26.COV2.S COVID-19 vaccine or a placebo. The material was peripheral blood, obtained in a trial of Ad26.COV2.S vaccine versus placebo. CDR3 region: CTSSQDSISGTSSYNEQFF. The DNA of the CDR3 is TGCACCAGCAGCCAAGATAGTATTAGCGGGACAAGCTCCTACAATGAGCAGTTCTTC.